The clone carrying this TCR beta chain was seen only a few times. Its antigen remains unknown. This record belongs to a study of OX40 agonist ivuxolimab in advanced cancers. Study findings and constraints: With doses of 0.1 to 3.0 mg/kg, CD4+ and CD8+ blood T cells had undergone clonal expansion by week 6.

Researchers took blood at baseline, on cycle 4 day 1, and on cycle 7 day 1. The CDR3 is 15 amino acids. V lost 0 bases to trimming and J lost 1 base; unmatched junction nucleotides: 1. Germline-derived CDR1 and CDR2 are SGHNT and YYREEE (reference sequence). TCRdb keeps only in-frame clones here, not all; method: immunoSEQ multiplex PCR. The sample includes fewer than 40,000 clones, 65% to 80% seen only once; the top ten take around an eighth. This receptor was obtained from an adult with an advanced solid tumor such as melanoma, head and neck, liver or kidney cancer. Material: CD4+ or CD8+ T cells sorted from blood, obtained in a trial of the OX40 agonist ivuxolimab. The V gene is TRBV5-4, the J gene TRBJ2-5; 9 nucleotides match TRBD2. The CDR3 reads CASSLASGVQETQYF. For the CDR3, the DNA is TGTGCCAGCAGCTTGGCTAGCGGGGTCCAAGAGACCCAGTACTTC.